A single sample is the source of the 17 T cell receptor beta chains below, sequenced in a study of PD-1 blockade in classical Hodgkin lymphoma (dated by TCRdb to about 2020). In the paper's terms, the time point label means: cycle 2 day 1 (C2D1) of nivolumab. Every trial patient had relapsed after autologous stem cell transplantation, and cohorts A, B and C differed in prior brentuximab vedotin exposure. The method behind the library was the immunoSEQ multiplex PCR assay. Imported from immuneACCESS, the table was reduced by TCRdb to in-frame sequences with V and J called. These copies leave out some clones; in studies compared against another copy, an unresolved V gene accounts for under half, and the cause of the remainder is not known. Here the sample has more than 40,000 clones; roughly 78% occur a single time. The top ten hold approximately 3% of the sample. Source: peripheral blood mononuclear cells (PBMCs), taken before the second cycle of nivolumab. These receptors were collected from a human donor with classical Hodgkin lymphoma.

This clone was counted a few times. This rearrangement joins TRBV5-1 to TRBJ2-7; D might be TRBD1 (6 bases). V was shortened by 4 bases and J by 3 bases, with 11 bases between the two germline ends. The germline V gene has CDR1 SGHRS and CDR2 YFSETQ. CDR3 length: 13 residues. CDR3 coding DNA: TGCGCCAGCAGCAAGGACAGTTACTACGAGCAGTACTTC. This gives the protein CASSKDSYYEQYF.

CDR3 DNA sequence: TGTGCCAGCAGCGTAGGGTTGGGGGCACAAGAGACCCAGTACTTC. It encodes CASSVGLGAQETQYF. The J gene is TRBJ2-5, the V gene TRBV9; D may be TRBD1 (6 bases). This CDR3 spans 15 amino acids. V was trimmed by 0 bases and J by 2 bases, leaving 11 bases between them. Germline assignment: CDR1 SGDLS and CDR2 YYNGEE. Combining the CDR3 with reference TRBV9 and TRBJ2-5 gives the whole variable domain DSGVTQTPKHLITATGQRVTLRCSPRSGDLSVYWYQQSLDQGLQFLIQYYNGEERAKGNILERFSAQQFPDLHSELNLSSLELGDSALYFCASSVGLGAQETQYFGPGTRLLVL.

The chain couples TRBV5-1 to TRBJ1-4, with unresolved D. The germline V gene has CDR1 SGHRS and CDR2 YFSETQ. Trimming pared 2 bases from V and 8 bases from J, leaving 13 bases between. This CDR3 contains 14 residues. CDR3 nucleotide sequence: TGCGCCAGCAGCTTCGGGCCCGGAGACGAAAAACTGTTTTTT. Amino acid sequence: CASSFGPGDEKLFF.

This clone was detected a few times. CDR3 in DNA: TGTGCCAGCAGCCAAGGTTGGAATGAGCAGTTCTTC. Translation gives CASSQGWNEQFF. The rearrangement links TRBV7-9 to TRBJ2-1; D is uncertain. The germline gives CDR1 SEHNR, CDR2 FQNEAQ (reference sequence). Trimming took off 5 bases at V and 7 bases at J, with 9 bases between the two ends. There are 12 residues in the CDR3. The whole variable domain, filled in from reference TRBV7-9 and TRBJ2-1, reads DTGVSQNPRHKITKRGQNVTFRCDPISEHNRLYWYRQTLGQGPEFLTYFQNEAQLEKSRLLSDRFSAERPKGSFSTLEIQRTEQGDSAMYLCASSQGWNEQFFGPGTRLTVL.

This chain connects TRBV29-1 to TRBJ2-7, with 9 bases identical to TRBD1. The CDR3 loop spans 13 amino acids. Germline V gene data show CDR1 as SQVTM and CDR2 as ANQGSEA. The ends lost 8 bases at V and 6 bases at J; junction bases unmatched: 11. The CDR3 loop reads CSSQGTGSSEQYF. The CDR3 DNA sequence: TGCAGCTCCCAAGGGACAGGGAGTAGCGAGCAGTACTTC.

The chain carries TRBV30 and TRBJ1-1; D is possibly TRBD1 (5 bases). CDR3 length: 15 residues. The germline V gene encodes CDR1 GTSNPN and CDR2 SVGIG (reference sequence). Trimming left V 5 bases short and J 8 bases short, with 24 bases between. The CDR3 protein is CAWDPGAGSSLEAFF. The CDR3, as DNA: TGTGCCTGGGATCCTGGAGCAGGGAGTTCACTAGAAGCTTTCTTT.

The CDR3 bases are TGTGCCAGCAGTGAAGCGCAGGCAGGGTATGGCTACACCTTC. The encoded protein is CASSEAQAGYGYTF. This chain connects TRBV6-1 to TRBJ1-2; D might be TRBD1 (5 bases). V was cut by 0 bases and J by 5 bases, with 10 bases left in between. This CDR3 contains 14 residues. Germline V CDR1 and CDR2: MNHNS, SASEGT.

This clone occurred once. The rearrangement joins TRBV28 to TRBJ2-7; no clear D gene. The V end was cut by 5 bases, the J end by 5 bases, with 22 bases between. From germline, CDR1 is MDHEN and CDR2 SYDVKM. The CDR3 is made up of 16 amino acids. CDR3 DNA sequence: TGTGCCAGCAGTCCGGAGTCGGGTACCATTGCAAACGAGCAGTACTTC. It specifies CASSPESGTIANEQYF.

The rearrangement joins TRBV25-1 to TRBJ1-5; D uncertain. Germline CDR1 reads MGHDK; CDR2 reads SYGVNS. This CDR3 is built from 15 residues. The germline V and J ends were trimmed by 4 bases and 2 bases, with 12 bases remaining between them. The CDR3 sequence is CASSGGGNGNQPQHF. As DNA, the CDR3 is TGTGCCAGCAGTGGAGGTGGTAACGGCAATCAGCCCCAGCATTTT.

The chain joins TRBV4-2 to TRBJ2-7; 8 nucleotides agree with TRBD2. V lost 2 bases to trimming and J lost 6 bases; unmatched junction nucleotides: 9. The CDR3 spans 15 residues. Germline V gene data show CDR1 as LGHNA and CDR2 as YNFKEQ. The CDR3 protein is CASSQQASAGGEQYF. The CDR3 nucleotides are TGTGCCAGCAGCCAACAAGCTTCTGCGGGAGGCGAGCAGTACTTC.

The chain recombines TRBV6-6 with TRBJ2-6; D gene unclear. The CDR3 sequence is 16 residues long. Germline V gives CDR1 MNHNY, CDR2 SVGAGI (reference sequence). V was clipped by 7 bases and J by 2 bases, with 15 bases between them. The CDR3 sequence: CASIYPDLAGANVLTF. The CDR3 DNA follows: TGTGCCAGCATCTACCCGGACCTCGCTGGGGCCAACGTCCTGACTTTC.

Here the CDR3 DNA reads TGTGCCAGCAGCCTACAGGGCTACGAGCAGTACTTC. It yields the protein CASSLQGYEQYF. This chain uses TRBV28 with TRBJ2-7; D might be TRBD1 (6 bases). The CDR3 length is 12 residues. Per the germline V gene, CDR1 is MDHEN and CDR2 is SYDVKM. Between the trimmed V and J ends, which lost 6 bases and 3 bases, there was a span of 9 bases.

This clone was recorded only once. CDR3 nucleotide sequence: TGTGCCAGCAGCCGCACTACCGAGCAGTACTTC. Protein: CASSRTTEQYF. This sequence joins TRBV7-9 and TRBJ2-7, with D uncertain. Germline CDR1 is SEHNR and CDR2 is FQNEAQ (reference sequence). V lost 5 bases and J lost 6, with 8 bases in between. The length of the CDR3 is 11 residues.

This rearrangement joins TRBV29-1 to TRBJ2-7; possible D gene TRBD1, 7 bases. The germline V and J ends were trimmed by 1 base and 3 bases, with 16 bases remaining between them. This CDR3 region has 15 residues. The germline CDR1 and CDR2 sequences are SQVTM and ANQGSEA. The DNA for the CDR3 is TGCAGCGTTGAAGGGACAGGAGGGAACTACTACGAGCAGTACTTC. Protein: CSVEGTGGNYYEQYF.

The chain carries TRBV19 and TRBJ1-2; D gene unclear. V was clipped by 6 bases and J by 4 bases, with 12 bases between them. The CDR3 runs 13 residues. Germline CDR1 LNHDA, CDR2 SQIVND (reference sequence). The CDR3 DNA reads TGTGCCAGTAGAGAGGGTACCAGCTATGGCTACACCTTC. This codes for CASREGTSYGYTF. Full variable domain (remainder filled in from reference TRBV19 and TRBJ1-2): DGGITQSPKYLFRKEGQNVTLSCEQNLNHDAMYWYRQDPGQGLRLIYYSQIVNDFQKGDIAEGYSVSREKKESFPLTVTSAQKNPTAFYLCASREGTSYGYTFGSGTRLTVV.

The chain couples TRBV9 to TRBJ2-7; TRBD2 matches at 10 bases. Germline assignment: CDR1 SGDLS and CDR2 YYNGEE. With V trimmed by 4 bases and J by 6 bases, 13 bases remained unmatched. The CDR3 covers 16 residues. For the CDR3, the DNA is TGTGCCAGCAGCCCCGACAGGCTAGCGGGAGCGGGCGAGCAGTACTTC. As protein: CASSPDRLAGAGEQYF.

The CDR3 loop is CASSLLVNTEAFF. Here the CDR3 DNA reads TGTGCCAGCAGTTTGCTAGTGAACACTGAAGCTTTCTTT. The gene calls are TRBV27 and TRBJ1-1; D ambiguous. The germline V and J ends were trimmed by 3 bases and 0 bases, with 5 bases remaining between them. This CDR3 comprises 13 residues. Per germline, CDR1 MNHEY and CDR2 SMNVEV (reference sequence).